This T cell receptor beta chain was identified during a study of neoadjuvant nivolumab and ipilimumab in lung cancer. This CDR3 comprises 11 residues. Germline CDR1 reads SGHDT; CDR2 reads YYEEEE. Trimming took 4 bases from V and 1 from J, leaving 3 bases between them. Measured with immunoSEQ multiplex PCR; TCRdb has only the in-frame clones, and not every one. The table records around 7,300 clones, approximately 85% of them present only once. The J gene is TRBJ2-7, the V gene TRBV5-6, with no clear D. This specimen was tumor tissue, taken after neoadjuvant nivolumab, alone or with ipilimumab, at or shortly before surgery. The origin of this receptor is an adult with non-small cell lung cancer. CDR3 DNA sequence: TGTGCCAGCAGCGCTTCCTACGAGCAGTACTTC. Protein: CASSASYEQYF.